This T cell receptor beta chain was found in a study of T cells in Graves' hyperthyroidism and ophthalmopathy. For the study at large: The initial diagnosis was the point when peripheral blood was collected, ahead of any treatment.

This clonotype was detected a few times. Researchers took RNA transcripts and amplified the TCR beta CDR3 regions from them. A first-round RT-PCR of the TCR CDR3 used the HTBI primer set. MiXCR, run by TCRdb on the multiplex PCR reads, gives a single entry per CDR3 protein. Found here are roughly 700,000 distinct CDR3 sequences, around 15% of them singletons; the top ten hold 10%. This CDR3 has 17 residues. Germline V gives CDR1 SGHTA, CDR2 FQGNSA. V dropped 5 bases and J dropped 7 bases, with 23 bases sitting between them. V usage is TRBV7-2 and J usage is TRBJ2-2, with D possibly TRBD2 on 6 matching bases. This receptor was taken from a woman aged 18-29 years with Graves' hyperthyroidism. The sequenced material came from blood. CDR3 nucleotides: TGTGCCAGCAGCCGGGGAGGTGGAAGTGGCGGCATCGGGGAGCTGTTTTTT. Translating gives CASSRGGGSGGIGELFF.